The 29 T cell receptor beta chains below all came from one sample that was sequenced in a study of T cells in Graves' hyperthyroidism and ophthalmopathy. RNA transcripts were the template for amplifying TCR beta CDR3 regions. During a first-round RT-PCR of the TCR CDR3, the HTBI primer set was used. MiXCR was run by TCRdb on the multiplex PCR reads, yielding one entry per CDR3 protein. The table has roughly 640,000 distinct CDR3 sequences, around 15% seen once; the top ten hold roughly 3.5%. The sample taken for sequencing was blood. Receptor source: a woman aged 40 to 50 with Graves' ophthalmopathy.

At least ten counts were recorded for this clonotype. The V and J genes are TRBV5-1 and TRBJ1-1, with 9 bases that match TRBD1. CDR3 size: 16 residues. Germline loops: CDR1 SGHRS, CDR2 YFSETQ. With V trimmed by 3 bases and J by 0 bases, 6 bases remained unmatched. CDR3 DNA: TGCGCCAGCAGCTCCCAAGGGACAGGGATGAACACTGAAGCTTTCTTT. Encoded protein: CASSSQGTGMNTEAFF.

Concerning this clonotype: A much bigger clone sits one base away, suggesting this may be a read error. The missing conserved phenylalanine or tryptophan at the end of this CDR3 makes a read error likely. V is TRBV12-3 or TRBV12-4 and J is TRBJ2-3; possibly TRBD1 for D (5 bases). CDR3 length: 15 amino acids. V was trimmed by 7 bases and J by 1 base, leaving 15 bases between them. In DNA, the CDR3 is TGTGCCAGCATTCGAAGGGGCTCGGGCACAGATACGCAGTATCTT. Translation gives CASIRRGSGTDTQYL.

This clonotype was counted at least ten times. V usage is TRBV12-3 or TRBV12-4 and J usage is TRBJ2-3, with 14 nucleotides matching TRBD2. The V and J ends lost 5 bases and 6 bases, in that order; junction bases with no gene match: 1. The CDR3 consists of 14 residues. The CDR3 nucleotides are TGTGCCAGCAGTCGGACTAGCGGGGGGGATACGCAGTATTTT. It is translated as CASSRTSGGDTQYF.

Only a few counts were recorded for this clonotype. The chain couples TRBV6-1 to TRBJ2-7, with unresolved D. V lost 5 bases to trimming and J lost 3 bases, with 11 bases between them. This CDR3 spans 13 amino acids. Germline-derived CDR1 and CDR2 are MNHNS and SASEGT. As DNA, the CDR3 is TGTGCCAGCAGTCGGGCAGGAATCTACGAGCAGTACTTC. Residues: CASSRAGIYEQYF.

At least ten counts were recorded for this clonotype. This chain links TRBV2 with TRBJ1-5; 9 nucleotides align to TRBD1. This CDR3 is 15 amino acids long. From germline, CDR1 is SNHLY and CDR2 FYNNEI. Trimming at V came to 5 bases and at J to 7 bases, leaving 9 bases not matched to a gene. The CDR3 DNA is TGTGCCAGCAGTCAAACGGGACAGGGTATCCAGCCCCAGCATTTT. It codes for CASSQTGQGIQPQHF.

The chain is built from TRBV10-3 and TRBJ2-1, with TRBD1 as a possible D gene (6 bases). Germline assignment: CDR1 ENHRY and CDR2 SYGVKD. This CDR3 comprises 15 residues. V gave up 5 bases and J gave up 10 bases, with 21 bases separating them. CDR3 amino acids: CAISSDRPINSEQFF. The CDR3 bases are TGTGCCATCAGTTCGGACAGACCGATAAATTCCGAGCAGTTCTTC.

Many counts were recorded for this clonotype. The CDR3 bases are TGCAGTGCTAGGCCTGACAACTACGAGCAGTACTTC. Amino acid sequence: CSARPDNYEQYF. This chain uses TRBV20-1 with TRBJ2-7; unclear D gene. This CDR3 is 12 amino acids long. Germline assignment: CDR1 DFQATT and CDR2 SNEGSKA (reference sequence). Trimming removed 3 bases from V and 3 bases from J, with 9 bases in between.

This clonotype has ten or more counts. The gene calls are TRBV11-2 and TRBJ2-5; no reliable D call. Trimming removed 2 bases at V and 2 bases at J, with 6 bases between. Germline V gene data show CDR1 as SGHAT and CDR2 as FQNNGV. CDR3 length: 13 residues. CDR3 coding DNA: TGTGCCAGCAGCTTATACTGGCAAGAGACCCAGTACTTC. The encoded protein is CASSLYWQETQYF.

In this sample, this clonotype turned up once. The chain recombines TRBV12-5 with TRBJ1-1, with D tentatively TRBD1 (5 bases). CDR1 is LGHNT, CDR2 FRNRAP, per germline. Trimming took 6 bases from V and 4 from J, leaving 12 bases between them. The CDR3 consists of 13 residues. The CDR3 is CASGEGIGTEAFF. The CDR3 nucleotides read TGTGCTAGTGGAGAGGGGATCGGCACTGAAGCTTTCTTT.

This clonotype was picked up a small number of times. The rearrangement links TRBV7-9 to TRBJ1-3, with D uncertain. The V end lost 6 bases, the J end lost 0 bases, and 21 bases lay between the germline ends. CDR3 size: 18 residues. Germline V gene data show CDR1 as SEHNR and CDR2 as FQNEAQ (reference sequence). The chain's CDR3 is CASSSRLGQRYSGNTIYF. In DNA, the CDR3 is TGTGCCAGCAGTTCGAGACTTGGTCAAAGATACTCTGGAAACACCATATATTTT.

This clonotype has just one count. This may arise from a read error, as a much more abundant clone is one base away. The chain is built from TRBV5-1 and TRBJ2-1, with 8 bases fitting TRBD1. The CDR3 has 15 amino acids. The V gene's germline CDR1 is SGHRS and CDR2 YFSETQ. CDR3 coding DNA: TGCACCAGCAGCTTGGGACAGGAGATCTACAATGAGCAGTTCTTC. It is translated as CTSSLGQEIYNEQFF.

This sequence joins TRBV10-2 and TRBJ2-1; D is possibly TRBD1 (6 bases). The CDR3 loop spans 13 amino acids. The germline CDR1 and CDR2 sequences are WSHSY and SAAADI. Trimming removed 8 bases from V and 4 bases from J, with 12 bases in between. The CDR3 sequence is CASGGRGYNEQFF. The CDR3 DNA follows: TGCGCCAGCGGGGGCAGGGGTTACAATGAGCAGTTCTTC.

The table lists this clonotype with many counts. This chain links TRBV2 with TRBJ2-1; D may be TRBD2 (5 bases). The ends were cut back, 1 base at V and 5 bases at J, with 12 bases in the middle. CDR1 is SNHLY and CDR2 is FYNNEI in the germline V gene. The CDR3 covers 15 residues. The DNA for the CDR3 is TGTGCCAGCAGTGAAGGTGGTCTAGCCAACAATGAGCAGTTCTTC. Amino acid sequence: CASSEGGLANNEQFF.

This clonotype was seen many times. The chain links TRBV7-9 to TRBJ2-1, with 11 bases lining up with TRBD2. Looked up from germline, CDR1 is SEHNR and CDR2 is FQNEAQ (reference sequence). V lost 2 bases and J lost 8; bases outside the gene matches: 2. There are 14 residues in the CDR3. CDR3 nucleotide sequence: TGTGCCAGCAGCTTAACTAGCGGGAGCTATGAGCAGTTCTTC. It codes for CASSLTSGSYEQFF.

As concerns this clonotype: Given a much more abundant clone one base away, this may be a read error. The rearrangement uses TRBV18 and TRBJ1-2, with 7 bases lining up with TRBD1. The ends lost 3 bases at V and 7 bases at J; junction bases unmatched: 5. CDR3 length: 13 residues. Germline CDR1 is KGHSH and CDR2 is LQKENI. CDR3 in amino acids: CASSPETGCGYTF. As DNA, the CDR3 is TGTGCCAGCTCACCTGAGACAGGGTGTGGCTACACCTTC.

This clonotype was seen repeatedly, ten times or more. CDR3 sequence reads: CASSPSGETSYNEQFF. CDR3 nucleotides: TGTGCCAGCTCACCATCGGGGGAAACCTCCTACAATGAGCAGTTCTTC. This chain links TRBV18 with TRBJ2-1, with D possibly matching TRBD2 (6 bases). The germline V and J ends were trimmed by 2 bases and 0 bases, with 11 bases remaining between them. This CDR3 has 16 amino acids. Per germline, CDR1 KGHSH and CDR2 LQKENI.

A word on this clonotype: Given a much more abundant clone one base away, this may be a read error. The chain carries TRBV28 and TRBJ2-7; no firm D call. The V gene's germline CDR1 is MDHEN and CDR2 SYDVKM. This CDR3 has 15 residues. The CDR3 protein is CASSAPQAAGLEQNF. In DNA form, the CDR3 reads TGTGCCAGCAGCGCCCCTCAGGCCGCCGGTCTCGAGCAGAACTTC.

The chain employs TRBV30 and TRBJ1-4, with unresolved D. The CDR3 length is 13 residues. V was shortened by 2 bases and J by 8 bases, with 12 bases between the two germline ends. The V gene's germline CDR1 is GTSNPN and CDR2 SVGIG (reference sequence). The CDR3 DNA follows: TGTGCCTGGAGTCCAGTCGGAGGAGAAAAACTGTTTTTT. Residues: CAWSPVGGEKLFF.

This clonotype appeared many times. This chain links TRBV11-2 with TRBJ2-1, with D hard to call. The germline V gene encodes CDR1 SGHAT and CDR2 FQNNGV. The CDR3 is made up of 13 amino acids. Trimming stripped 0 bases from V and 1 base from J, with 1 base between. For the CDR3, the DNA is TGTGCCAGCAGCTTAGAGTCCTACAATGAGCAGTTCTTC. Translated, it gives CASSLESYNEQFF.

This clonotype was detected only a few times. V gene TRBV20-1 combines with J gene TRBJ1-5; no reliable D call. This CDR3 has 13 amino acids. Trimming took off 6 bases at V and 4 bases at J, with 13 bases between the two ends. The germline V gene has CDR1 DFQATT and CDR2 SNEGSKA (reference sequence). The CDR3: CSAQRQPNQPQHF. In DNA, the CDR3 is TGCAGTGCCCAGCGGCAGCCTAATCAGCCCCAGCATTTT.

This clonotype occurred a few times. The chain recombines TRBV19 with TRBJ1-1; D unresolved. The V gene lost 7 bases and the J gene lost 2 bases, with 14 bases spanning the gap. The CDR3 has 14 residues. CDR1 and CDR2 from the germline V gene are LNHDA and SQIVND (reference sequence). The CDR3 DNA reads as TGTGCCAGTACCCCCCTTGGGATAAACACTGAAGCTTTCTTT. As protein: CASTPLGINTEAFF.

The V call is TRBV20-1, the J call TRBJ2-3; D is uncertain. The CDR3 runs to 19 residues. The germline gives CDR1 DFQATT, CDR2 SNEGSKA (reference sequence). V was cut by 6 bases and J by 2 bases, with 30 bases left in between. This CDR3 is CSASDPSFKSGAYTDTQYF. The CDR3 DNA reads TGCAGTGCCTCGGACCCCTCGTTCAAGAGTGGCGCCTACACAGATACGCAGTATTTT.

This clonotype appeared many times. V and J are TRBV28 and TRBJ2-4; the D gene is possibly TRBD2 (6 bases). V was clipped by 4 bases and J by 2 bases, with 12 bases between them. The CDR3 runs 15 residues. From germline, CDR1 is MDHEN and CDR2 SYDVKM. The CDR3 region is CASSSGGGSKNIQYF. The CDR3, as DNA: TGTGCCAGCAGTTCCGGTGGAGGGTCCAAAAACATTCAGTACTTC.

This clonotype was observed many times. The chain carries TRBV20-1 and TRBJ2-3; 12 bases line up with TRBD2. V trimming: 1 base; J trimming: 0 bases; junction bases outside the gene matches: 11. In germline, CDR1 is DFQATT, CDR2 SNEGSKA (reference sequence). The CDR3 runs to 19 residues. The CDR3 DNA sequence: TGCAGTGCTAGAGCCCAGACTAGCGGGAGTGAAGCTAGCACAGATACGCAGTATTTT. Translating it yields CSARAQTSGSEASTDTQYF.

This clonotype was recorded at least ten times. The chain joins TRBV2 to TRBJ2-5; 9 bases are a match to TRBD2. The CDR3 loop spans 16 amino acids. V gave up 3 bases and J gave up 5 bases; unmatched junction bases: 10. Germline V gene data show CDR1 as SNHLY and CDR2 as FYNNEI. CDR3 protein: CASSDWVAGDQETQYF. CDR3 in DNA: TGTGCCAGCAGTGATTGGGTAGCGGGAGATCAGGAGACCCAGTACTTC.

At least ten counts were recorded for this clonotype. The chain joins TRBV27 to TRBJ1-1; D might be TRBD1 (5 bases). The CDR3 contains 13 residues. Germline V lookup: CDR1 MNHEY, CDR2 SMNVEV (reference sequence). V was trimmed by 3 bases and J by 4 bases, leaving 9 bases between them. The CDR3 DNA reads TGTGCCAGCAGTTTTGGGGGTGTCACTGAAGCTTTCTTT. This encodes CASSFGGVTEAFF.

The chain employs TRBV7-3 and TRBJ1-2, with D unclear. The CDR3 contains 12 residues. Germline V CDR1 and CDR2: SGHTA, FQGTGA. Trimming shortened V by 5 bases and J by 5 bases, and 9 bases separated the two germline ends. CDR3 region: CASSGDGYGYTF. The CDR3 nucleotides read TGTGCCAGCAGCGGCGACGGATATGGCTACACCTTC.

The V gene is TRBV6-1, the J gene TRBJ2-1, with 7 bases that match TRBD2. Germline V gene sequence: CDR1 MNHNS, CDR2 SASEGT. The CDR3 runs to 15 residues. The V gene end was trimmed by 6 bases and the J gene end by 12 bases; junction bases not matched to a gene: 17. CDR3 loop: CASRTPGLRSDGQFF. In DNA, the CDR3 is TGTGCCAGCAGAACCCCGGGACTAAGGTCGGATGGGCAGTTCTTC.

The gene calls are TRBV10-2 and TRBJ2-1, with TRBD2 matching over 8 bases. This CDR3 contains 14 residues. J was trimmed by 4 bases and V by 3 bases; bases with no gene match: 2. In germline, CDR1 is WSHSY, CDR2 SAAADI. The CDR3 nucleotides read TGCGCCAGCAGTGATAGCGGGGTTTACAATGAGCAGTTCTTC. This translates into CASSDSGVYNEQFF.